A single sample gave rise to the 2 T cell receptor beta chains below, sequenced in a study of PD-1 blockade in classical Hodgkin lymphoma. Data came from immunoSEQ multiplex PCR; TCRdb stores just in-frame clones and leaves some out. This table holds 11,000 or so clones, about 75% found once. All patients relapsed after autologous stem cell transplantation, and brentuximab vedotin exposure varied. This specimen consisted of peripheral blood mononuclear cells (PBMCs), obtained at baseline. The receptors were sampled from a human donor with classical Hodgkin lymphoma.

This clone has more than one count but fewer than ten. The chain combines TRBV6-5 with TRBJ1-2, with D hard to call. The germline V gene has CDR1 MNHEY and CDR2 SVGAGI. V was clipped by 8 bases and J by 5 bases, with 9 bases between them. This CDR3 has 11 amino acids. The CDR3 region is CASGTIYGYTF. In DNA form, the CDR3 reads TGTGCCAGCGGAACCATATATGGCTACACCTTC.

The CDR3: CASSHRGSGGPNTGELFF. The CDR3 DNA follows: TGTGCCAGCAGCCACAGGGGTAGCGGGGGACCGAACACCGGGGAGCTGTTTTTT. The V gene is TRBV7-9, the J gene TRBJ2-2, with TRBD2 matching 9 bases. V shed 5 bases and J 0 bases; nucleotides not matched to a gene: 10. Germline loops: CDR1 SEHNR, CDR2 FQNEAQ (reference sequence). The CDR3 runs 18 residues.